This T cell receptor beta chain was captured in a study of human T cells and chemical hapten exposure. Looking at the study overall: 2% DPC applied to a roughly 2 cm by roughly 2 cm arm area sensitized donors.

Germline assignment: CDR1 LGHNA and CDR2 YNFKEQ. This CDR3 comprises 15 residues. V was clipped by 1 base and J by 0 bases; unmatched bases: 0. Documented time point: pre-sensitization, week 0. Noted treatment: therapeutic diphenylcyclopropenone sensitization with weekly scalp DPC. TCRdb re-called the RACE reads through MiXCR, storing one row per CDR3 protein. The sample lists around 350,000 distinct CDR3 sequences, 5.5% occurring once. The receptor's source is a woman aged 18-30 years with alopecia areata. Some clones in this sample may be carry-over from other donors' samples. The chain links TRBV4-2 to TRBJ2-7; TRBD1 agrees at 10 bases. The specimen comprised whole blood, sampled in connection with sensitization to the hapten diphenylcyclopropenone (DPC). CDR3 coding DNA: TGTGCCAGCAGCCAAGGACAGGGGGCCTCCTACGAGCAGTACTTC. Amino acid sequence: CASSQGQGASYEQYF.